These T cell receptor beta chains were read from a single sample in a study of blood T cells in healthy people across ages. TCRdb passed the 5' RACE reads through MiXCR, listing each CDR3 protein once. The sample holds around 800,000 distinct CDR3 sequences, roughly 25% seen once. This sample also belongs to another study, concerning T cells of mothers and their children.

Sequenced input: blood. These receptors originate from a boy aged 10-17 years in good health. CDR3s include the opening cysteine and the closing phenylalanine or tryptophan. Fields, in order: V gene, J gene, clone size, CDR3 protein. Some rows mark clone size as missing; the rest say once, few, many or name a class of expanded clone.

TRBV7-3	TRBJ1-1	-	CASSLGQEGLTNTEAFF
TRBV5-1	TRBJ2-1	-	CASSYQGDNEQFF
TRBV29-1	TRBJ1-2	few	CSVETERPGYTF
TRBV7-9	TRBJ2-7	few	CASSSQGTYEQYF
TRBV28	TRBJ1-6	few	CASSFPGGGYSPLHF
TRBV12-3/TRBV12-4	TRBJ2-3	-	CASRPPGARGTDTQYF
TRBV15	TRBJ2-3	-	CATSRDVGTGPTDTQYF
TRBV12-5	TRBJ2-7	once	CASGLGSSWDRFPPGPYEQYF
TRBV5-5	TRBJ1-6	few	CASSLYETARGVAPLHF
TRBV30	TRBJ2-6	many	CAWSGGSGANVLTF
TRBV12-3/TRBV12-4	TRBJ1-2	few	CASQSGALNYGYTF
TRBV6-2/TRBV6-3	TRBJ2-6	-	CASRQGGFIGANVLTF
TRBV30	TRBJ2-1	few	CAWRGRSPSYNEQFF
TRBV5-1	TRBJ2-7	-	CASSPFGGQVDYEQYF
TRBV7-2	TRBJ2-5	-	CASSWSRGAEETQYF
TRBV6-2/TRBV6-3	TRBJ1-1	-	CASIRSGARGAFF
TRBV4-1	TRBJ2-3	-	CASSPAGGPTDTQYF
TRBV4-1	-	-	CASSPRDKSYEQYF
TRBV28	TRBJ2-5	many	CASSPTSVQETQYF
TRBV11-2	TRBJ1-4	-	CASSPRRTGNEKLFF
TRBV24-1	TRBJ2-1	few	CATSDSPQNNEQFF
TRBV27	TRBJ1-5	-	CASSSSGHPIENQPQHF
TRBV20-1	TRBJ2-1	few	CSARGQGLAGTSSYNEQFF
TRBV10-3	TRBJ2-2	-	CAISGLAGNTGGLFF
TRBV2	-	few	CASSELQGGETQYF